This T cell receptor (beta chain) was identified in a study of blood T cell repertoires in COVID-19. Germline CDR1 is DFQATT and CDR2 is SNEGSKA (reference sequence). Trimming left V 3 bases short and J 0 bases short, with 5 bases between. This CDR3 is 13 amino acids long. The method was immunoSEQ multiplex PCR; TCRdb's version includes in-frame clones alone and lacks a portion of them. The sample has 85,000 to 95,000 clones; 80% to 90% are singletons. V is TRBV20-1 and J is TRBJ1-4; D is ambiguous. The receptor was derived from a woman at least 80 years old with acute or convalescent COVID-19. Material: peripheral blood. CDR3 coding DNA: TGCAGTGCTAGTAGCGCAACTAATGAAAAACTGTTTTTT. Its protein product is CSASSATNEKLFF.